This T cell receptor beta chain derives from a study of OX40 agonist ivuxolimab in advanced cancers. Study-level background: Partial responses were achieved by three patients: one hepatocellular carcinoma, two cutaneous melanoma.

Clones were sequenced by immunoSEQ multiplex PCR, and TCRdb holds only the in-frame ones, with some missing. There are roughly 50,000 clones in the sample; approximately 90% occur only once, and roughly 9.4% lies in the top ten. The CDR3 spans 14 residues. Germline lookup yields CDR1 SEHNR and CDR2 FQNEAQ (reference sequence). V gave up 3 bases and J gave up 3 bases; unmatched junction bases: 5. This sequence originates from an adult with an advanced solid tumor such as melanoma, head and neck, liver or kidney cancer. V is TRBV7-9 and J is TRBJ2-7; 7 positions agree with TRBD1. This sample comprised CD4+ or CD8+ T cells sorted from blood, obtained in a trial of the OX40 agonist ivuxolimab. DNA of the CDR3: TGTGCCAGCAGCTTGACAGGGAGAAGCTACGAGCAGTACTTC. Protein: CASSLTGRSYEQYF.